Presented here are 4 T cell receptor beta chains from one specimen sequenced in a study of cytomegalovirus exposure and HLA in healthy donors. Only in-frame clones appear in the TCRdb table, and some are missing; sequencing was by immunoSEQ multiplex PCR. The data contain 150,000 to 200,000 clones, about 82% of them seen just once; the ten biggest clones take up more than 1.1%. Sequencing was performed on PBMCs. The receptors were sampled from a woman aged 18-29 years in good health and CMV-seronegative.

The rearrangement joins TRBV11-2 to TRBJ2-7, with a weak D call TRBD1 (6 bases). Germline values: CDR1 SGHAT, CDR2 FQNNGV. This CDR3 has 15 residues. Trimming shortened V by 5 bases and J by 2 bases, and 16 bases separated the two germline ends. CDR3 loop: CASSRAGTLTYEQYF. Written as DNA, the CDR3 is TGTGCCAGCAGCCGCGCCGGGACACTCACCTACGAGCAGTACTTC.

The chain uses TRBV6-5 and TRBJ2-7; no definite D call. Trimming shortened V by 3 bases and J by 1 base, and 10 bases separated the two germline ends. The CDR3 covers 14 residues. Germline V gives CDR1 MNHEY, CDR2 SVGAGI. The chain's CDR3 is CASSYGLESYEQYF. The CDR3 coding sequence is TGTGCCAGCAGTTATGGGTTGGAGTCCTACGAGCAGTACTTC.

The rearrangement links TRBV6-1 to TRBJ2-7; TRBD1 agrees at 9 bases. CDR1 MNHNS and CDR2 SASEGT come from the germline V gene. V dropped 1 base and J dropped 4; count of bases not matched to a gene: 2. CDR3 length: 14 amino acids. CDR3 region: CASSEVGQGYEQYF. In nucleotides, the CDR3 is TGTGCCAGCAGTGAAGTGGGACAGGGTTACGAGCAGTACTTC.

The chain recombines TRBV7-8 with TRBJ2-1; no definite D call. Looked up from germline, CDR1 is SGHVS and CDR2 is FQNEAQ. With 3 bases removed from V and 0 bases from J, the gap between germline ends came to 9 bases. The CDR3 contains 15 residues. In nucleotides, the CDR3 is TGTGCCAGCAGCTTGAGATCGGGCTCCTACAATGAGCAGTTCTTC. It is translated as CASSLRSGSYNEQFF.